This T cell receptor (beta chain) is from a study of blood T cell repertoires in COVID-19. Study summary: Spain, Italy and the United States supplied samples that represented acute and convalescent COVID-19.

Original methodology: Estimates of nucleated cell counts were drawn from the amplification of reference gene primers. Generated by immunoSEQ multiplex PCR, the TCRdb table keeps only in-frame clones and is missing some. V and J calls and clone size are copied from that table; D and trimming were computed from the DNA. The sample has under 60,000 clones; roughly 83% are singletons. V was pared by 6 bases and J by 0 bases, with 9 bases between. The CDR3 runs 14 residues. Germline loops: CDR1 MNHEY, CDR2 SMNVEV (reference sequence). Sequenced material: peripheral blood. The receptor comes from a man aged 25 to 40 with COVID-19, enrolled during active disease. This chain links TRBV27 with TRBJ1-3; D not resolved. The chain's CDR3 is CASREVFSGNTIYF. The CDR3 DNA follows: TGTGCCAGCAGGGAGGTGTTCTCTGGAAACACCATATATTTT.